The 21 T cell receptor beta chains below come from one sample, sequenced in a study of blood T cell repertoires in COVID-19. Profiling relied on immunoSEQ multiplex PCR, and the TCRdb table lists in-frame clones only, not all of them. This sample carries some 230,000 clones, around 84% of them seen once, and the ten largest clones take 2.9%. The source material was peripheral blood. The receptors here all came from a man in his forties or fifties who had recovered from COVID-19.

The chain joins TRBV28 to TRBJ2-1; 7 nucleotides agree with TRBD2. V shed 8 bases, J shed 0 bases, and the junction held 10 bases outside the gene matches. Germline lookup yields CDR1 MDHEN and CDR2 SYDVKM. The CDR3 covers 16 residues. The CDR3 loop is CASCSSGVSSYNEQFF. The CDR3 DNA reads TGTGCCAGCTGTTCGAGCGGGGTGAGCTCCTACAATGAGCAGTTCTTC.

The table lists this clone with a count of one. The V gene is TRBV7-2, the J gene TRBJ2-1; 8 bases align to TRBD1. CDR1 is SGHTA, CDR2 FQGNSA, per germline. With 5 bases clipped from V and 3 bases from J, the junction kept 6 bases outside the gene matches. The CDR3 extends over 15 amino acids. The CDR3 sequence: CASSARQGYYNEQFF. The CDR3 nucleotides are TGTGCCAGCAGCGCCCGACAGGGGTACTACAATGAGCAGTTCTTC.

J is TRBJ2-1 and V is TRBV29-1, with 7 bases fitting TRBD1. The V gene end was trimmed by 4 bases and the J gene end by 2 bases; junction bases not matched to a gene: 5. This CDR3 is built from 14 residues. In germline, CDR1 is SQVTM, CDR2 ANQGSEA. CDR3 coding DNA: TGCAGCGTTGCACGACAGGGAGCCTACAATGAGCAGTTCTTC. Translating it yields CSVARQGAYNEQFF.

This clone was seen more than once but under ten times. The chain recombines TRBV28 with TRBJ2-7, with 7 nucleotides matching TRBD1. After removal of 6 bases from V and 0 bases from J, the junction contained 5 bases not matched to a gene. The CDR3 loop spans 14 amino acids. Germline V lookup: CDR1 MDHEN, CDR2 SYDVKM. The DNA of the CDR3 is TGTGCCAGCAGAGTCGGGGACAGCTCCTACGAGCAGTACTTC. Encoded protein: CASRVGDSSYEQYF.

The chain combines TRBV2 with TRBJ1-6; D perhaps matches TRBD1 (5 bases). Germline V gene sequence: CDR1 SNHLY, CDR2 FYNNEI. This CDR3 has 15 amino acids. V was shortened by 4 bases and J by 6 bases, with 13 bases between the two germline ends. The chain's CDR3 is CASSARQFSNSPLHF. CDR3 in DNA: TGTGCCAGCAGTGCCAGACAGTTCAGTAATTCACCCCTCCACTTT.

J is TRBJ2-1 and V is TRBV28; no definite D call. Trimming cost V 6 bases and J 0 bases, with 15 bases left between them. The CDR3 is 16 amino acids. Germline loops: CDR1 MDHEN, CDR2 SYDVKM. CDR3 loop: CASRRGVVSSYNEQFF. DNA of the CDR3: TGTGCCAGCAGGCGAGGAGTTGTTAGCTCCTACAATGAGCAGTTCTTC.

The V gene is TRBV5-4, the J gene TRBJ2-7; D gene ambiguous. The germline V and J ends were trimmed by 0 bases and 6 bases, with 16 bases remaining between them. This CDR3 has 15 amino acids. Germline V gene lookup returns CDR1 SGHNT and CDR2 YYREEE (reference sequence). CDR3 sequence reads: CASSLAGLRVGEQYF. CDR3 coding DNA: TGTGCCAGCAGCTTGGCTGGGCTAAGAGTGGGCGAGCAGTACTTC.

The rearrangement joins TRBV24-1 to TRBJ1-5, with 8 bases fitting TRBD1. The germline V gene encodes CDR1 KGHDR and CDR2 SFDVKD. CDR3 length: 16 amino acids. Unmatched junction bases numbered 7, after V lost 3 bases and J lost 4 bases. The CDR3, as DNA: TGTGCCACCAGTGATCCCGGACAGGGAACAAATCAGCCCCAGCATTTT. It encodes CATSDPGQGTNQPQHF.

This rearrangement joins TRBV19 to TRBJ2-2; possible D gene TRBD1, 6 bases. Trimming took off 6 bases at V and 0 bases at J, with 8 bases between the two ends. Germline V gene data show CDR1 as LNHDA and CDR2 as SQIVND (reference sequence). The CDR3 extends over 14 amino acids. DNA of the CDR3: TGTGCCAGTAGCGGACAGCCGAACACCGGGGAGCTGTTTTTT. As protein: CASSGQPNTGELFF.

This clone has only a few counts. The rearrangement joins TRBV19 to TRBJ2-7; 9 bases are shared with TRBD2. Trimming at V came to 4 bases and at J to 2 bases, leaving 9 bases not matched to a gene. Germline V lookup: CDR1 LNHDA, CDR2 SQIVND (reference sequence). The CDR3 consists of 16 residues. In nucleotides, the CDR3 is TGTGCCAGTAGTAATAGCGGGAGAGTTTCGACCTACGAGCAGTACTTC. Translating gives CASSNSGRVSTYEQYF.

V usage is TRBV5-1 and J usage is TRBJ2-7; 7 bases map to TRBD2. The CDR3 is made up of 14 amino acids. V lost 3 bases to trimming and J lost 6 bases; unmatched junction nucleotides: 9. From germline, CDR1 is SGHRS and CDR2 YFSETQ. The CDR3 bases are TGCGCCAGCAGCTCCCCATATGGGGAGGGCGAGCAGTACTTC. Translated: CASSSPYGEGEQYF. Variable domain in full (rest from reference TRBV5-1 and TRBJ2-7): KAGVTQTPRYLIKTRGQQVTLSCSPISGHRSVSWYQQTPGQGLQFLFEYFSETQRNKGNFPGRFSGRQFSNSRSEMNVSTLELGDSALYLCASSSPYGEGEQYFGPGTRLTVT.

This clone was found a few times. The J gene is TRBJ1-5, the V gene TRBV19; D gene ambiguous. Trimming cost V 4 bases and J 0 bases, with 10 bases left between them. Looked up from germline, CDR1 is LNHDA and CDR2 is SQIVND (reference sequence). This CDR3 contains 15 residues. The CDR3 spells CASSSDKYSNQPQHF. The CDR3 nucleotides read TGTGCCAGTAGTAGCGACAAGTATAGCAATCAGCCCCAGCATTTT.

This chain connects TRBV6-5 to TRBJ1-5; TRBD1 might be the D (6 bases). The ends were cut back, 4 bases at V and 6 bases at J, with 19 bases in the middle. Germline CDR1 MNHEY, CDR2 SVGAGI. This CDR3 has 16 amino acids. The CDR3 region has the DNA TGTGCCAGCAGTTCGACACCCCCGGGGGGCGGTCAGCCCCAGCATTTT. The encoded protein is CASSSTPPGGGQPQHF.

The chain joins TRBV29-1 to TRBJ2-3, with 14 bases matching TRBD2. The germline V gene encodes CDR1 SQVTM and CDR2 ANQGSEA. After removal of 8 bases from V and 5 bases from J, the junction contained 9 bases not matched to a gene. The CDR3 has 15 amino acids. The CDR3 loop reads CSHRGLAGARDTQYF. CDR3 nucleotides: TGCAGCCACAGGGGACTAGCGGGAGCACGAGATACGCAGTATTTT.

The chain recombines TRBV5-1 with TRBJ1-1, with D possibly matching TRBD1 (6 bases). This CDR3 spans 15 amino acids. Looked up from germline, CDR1 is SGHRS and CDR2 is YFSETQ. V shed 0 bases and J shed 2 bases, with 11 bases lying between them. Here the CDR3 reads CASSLGGRGNTEAFF. The DNA for the CDR3 is TGCGCCAGCAGCTTGGGCGGCAGGGGAAACACTGAAGCTTTCTTT.

The chain employs TRBV27 and TRBJ1-2; 7 nucleotides align to TRBD1. The CDR3 is made up of 15 amino acids. V lost 4 bases and J lost 6; bases outside the gene matches: 11. Germline CDR1 and CDR2: MNHEY and SMNVEV (reference sequence). CDR3 region: CASSSRTGTDNGYTF. The CDR3 region has the DNA TGTGCCAGCAGTTCCCGTACCGGGACAGATAATGGCTACACCTTC.

V and J are TRBV6-5 and TRBJ1-5, with 10 bases aligning to TRBD1. Germline CDR1 reads MNHEY; CDR2 reads SVGAGI. The CDR3 extends over 14 amino acids. Trimming took 2 bases from V and 6 from J; bases not matched to a gene: 1. As DNA, the CDR3 is TGTGCCAGCAGTTACGGACAGGGGGTTCAGCCCCAGCATTTT. It codes for CASSYGQGVQPQHF.

The rearrangement joins TRBV19 to TRBJ2-7; 9 nucleotides agree with TRBD2. The CDR3 length is 15 residues. Germline assignment: CDR1 LNHDA and CDR2 SQIVND (reference sequence). Trimming at V came to 4 bases and at J to 0 bases, leaving 4 bases not matched to a gene. The CDR3 is CASSSASGNSYEQYF. CDR3 bases: TGTGCCAGTAGTAGTGCTAGCGGGAACTCCTACGAGCAGTACTTC.

The chain carries TRBV28 and TRBJ1-1; D is possibly TRBD1 (6 bases). In germline, CDR1 is MDHEN, CDR2 SYDVKM. This CDR3 has 12 amino acids. V lost 7 bases to trimming and J lost 11 bases, with 17 bases between them. DNA of the CDR3: TGTGCCAGCACCTGGGGGCCAGGGGAGGCTTTCTTT. It translates to CASTWGPGEAFF.

The genes are TRBV10-3 and TRBJ2-7; D remains unclear. The CDR3 length is 14 residues. Looked up from germline, CDR1 is ENHRY and CDR2 is SYGVKD. Trimming stripped 9 bases from V and 0 bases from J, with 15 bases between. DNA of the CDR3: TGTGCCATTAGATTGCGCGCGGACTCCTACGAGCAGTACTTC. Its translation: CAIRLRADSYEQYF.

The chain uses TRBV27 and TRBJ2-1; D is undetermined. Germline assignment: CDR1 MNHEY and CDR2 SMNVEV (reference sequence). The CDR3 has 16 residues. Trimming cost V 0 bases and J 10 bases, with 19 bases left between them. The CDR3 region has the DNA TGTGCCAGCAGTTTATCGGCCGTGACGGGTACAATGGAGCAGTTCTTC. Its protein product is CASSLSAVTGTMEQFF.